The 7 T cell receptor beta chains below come from one sample, sequenced in a study of T cell repertoires in cytomegalovirus infection. These TCRs' antigens remain unknown. TCRdb reprocessed the reads via MiXCR and lists one record per CDR3 protein. The table records around 750,000 distinct CDR3 sequences, 30% to 35% of them present only once. Sequenced material: cultured CD8+ T cells from PBMCs, taken from culture after CMV antigen stimulation. The receptor set was obtained from a human donor in good health (CMV status not recorded). Some clones in this sample may be carry-over from other donors' samples.

This clonotype was picked up many times. V is TRBV7-2 and J is TRBJ1-1, with 7 positions matching TRBD1. V trimming: 0 bases; J trimming: 6 bases; junction bases outside the gene matches: 7. In germline, CDR1 is SGHTA, CDR2 FQGNSA. This CDR3 is 15 amino acids long. The CDR3 bases are TGTGCCAGCAGCTTAGCTCCGACAGGGAGCTCTGAAGCTTTCTTT. Amino acid sequence: CASSLAPTGSSEAFF. Together with reference TRBV7-2 and TRBJ1-1, the CDR3 gives the full variable domain: GAGVSQSPSNKVTEKGKDVELRCDPISGHTALYWYRQSLGQGLEFLIYFQGNSAPDKSGLPSDRFSAERTGGSVSTLTIQRTQQEDSAVYLCASSLAPTGSSEAFFGQGTRLTVV.

This clonotype was seen a few times. CDR3: CASSSRHRGLQNSPLHF. The CDR3 DNA is TGTGCCAGCAGCTCCCGTCATAGAGGGCTTCAGAATTCACCCCTCCACTTT. The V and J genes are TRBV5-6 and TRBJ1-6; D gene uncertain. The V end was cut by 3 bases, the J end by 7 bases, with 20 bases between. The CDR3 extends over 17 amino acids. Germline V gene sequence: CDR1 SGHDT, CDR2 YYEEEE.

The chain has TRBV6-2 or TRBV6-3 and TRBJ2-4; TRBD1 matches at 9 bases. J gave up 2 bases and V 5 bases, and 10 bases lay outside the gene matches. Per germline, CDR1 MNHEY and CDR2 SVGEGT. The CDR3 contains 17 residues. CDR3: CASSEVGTGNSKNIQYF. DNA of the CDR3: TGTGCCAGCAGTGAAGTGGGGACAGGGAATTCCAAAAACATTCAGTACTTC.

The rearrangement links TRBV3-1 to TRBJ1-1; no reliable D call. Trimming took off 7 bases at V and 0 bases at J, with 15 bases between the two ends. CDR1 LGHDT and CDR2 YNNKEL come from the germline V gene (reference sequence). The CDR3 is 15 residues long. CDR3 protein: CASTRMDGLNTEAFF. Here the CDR3 DNA reads TGTGCCAGCACACGGATGGACGGCTTGAACACTGAAGCTTTCTTT.

This rearrangement joins TRBV12-3 or TRBV12-4 to TRBJ1-5; 7 bases are shared with TRBD1. V was clipped by 6 bases and J by 5 bases; unmatched bases: 10. This CDR3 has 15 residues. The CDR3 sequence: CASSQRGGADQPQHF. The CDR3 DNA follows: TGTGCCAGCAGCCAACGAGGGGGCGCGGATCAGCCCCAGCATTTT.

This clonotype showed up just a few times. The chain uses TRBV24-1 and TRBJ2-1, with 7 bases matching TRBD1. From germline, CDR1 is KGHDR and CDR2 SFDVKD. The CDR3 is 15 residues long. The V segment lost 7 bases and the J segment 0 bases; nucleotides outside the gene matches: 5. The CDR3 sequence is CATSLGGPSYNEQFF. CDR3 nucleotide sequence: TGTGCCACCAGCCTAGGGGGCCCCTCCTACAATGAGCAGTTCTTC.

This clonotype appeared a few times. The V gene is TRBV7-8, the J gene TRBJ2-5; the D call may be TRBD1 or TRBD2 (5 bases each). Germline CDR1 SGHVS, CDR2 FQNEAQ. V gave up 3 bases and J gave up 5 bases, with 13 bases separating them. The length of the CDR3 is 14 residues. The CDR3 region is CASSLGGDPETQYF. CDR3 coding DNA: TGTGCCAGCAGCTTGGGTGGGGACCCGGAGACCCAGTACTTC.